This passage covers 3 T cell receptor beta chains from one sample sequenced in a study of T cell changes during pregnancy in multiple sclerosis. TCRdb's table, derived via immunoSEQ multiplex PCR, lists solely in-frame clones and lacks some. Of roughly 50,000 clones listed, over 80% were seen once; the top ten hold less than 0.3%. Sequences were derived from CD4+ T cells from peripheral blood mononuclear cells, sampled in the third trimester of pregnancy. Source of these receptors: a female donor with multiple sclerosis, enrolled in a pregnancy study.

The rearrangement links TRBV15 to TRBJ1-4; D unclear. Germline V CDR1 and CDR2: LNHNV, YYDKDF (reference sequence). V was pared by 0 bases and J by 4 bases, with 9 bases between. The CDR3 runs to 15 residues. CDR3 sequence reads: CATSRDGLGNEKLFF. DNA for the CDR3: TGTGCCACCAGCAGAGATGGACTGGGTAATGAAAAACTGTTTTTT.

This chain links TRBV5-5 with TRBJ2-5; 13 bases fit TRBD2. The length of the CDR3 is 15 residues. Germline trimming cut 4 bases from V and 5 bases from J; bases unmatched to any gene: 5. The germline V gene has CDR1 SGHKS and CDR2 YYEKEE (reference sequence). In DNA form, the CDR3 reads TGTGCCAGCAGCCAGGGACTAGCGGGACAGGAGACCCAGTACTTC. It specifies CASSQGLAGQETQYF.

This clone is a singleton in its sample. The CDR3 loop is CASSVDGSSGNTIYF. CDR3 bases: TGCGCCAGCAGCGTGGACGGTAGCTCTGGAAACACCATATATTTT. This chain connects TRBV5-1 to TRBJ1-3; D is unclear. Germline V gene sequence: CDR1 SGHRS, CDR2 YFSETQ. The CDR3 loop spans 15 amino acids. Deletions cut 4 bases from V and 0 bases from J, with 11 bases between.